These 26 T cell receptor beta chains were sequenced from one sample in a study of cytomegalovirus exposure and HLA in healthy donors. Primers for the PCR totalled 60 Vbeta and 13 Jbeta. The assay was immunoSEQ multiplex PCR, and TCRdb's table has in-frame clones only and misses some. Found here are roughly 140,000 clones, 76% of them singletons; the top ten hold around 1.9%. Sequences were obtained from PBMCs. The source of these receptors is a woman in her forties in good health and CMV-seronegative.

The chain carries TRBV7-2 and TRBJ1-2; D is unclear. Germline V gene lookup returns CDR1 SGHTA and CDR2 FQGNSA. V was clipped by 1 base and J by 13 bases, with 13 bases between them. The CDR3 runs 12 residues. The CDR3 region has the DNA TGTGCCAGCAGCTTAGATGGGGAGGGCCGCACCTTC. Translating gives CASSLDGEGRTF.

The sample holds a few counts of this clone. The chain employs TRBV30 and TRBJ1-5, with TRBD1 as a possible D gene (5 bases). Trimming took 4 bases from V and 5 from J, leaving 12 bases between them. Germline V lookup: CDR1 GTSNPN, CDR2 SVGIG (reference sequence). The CDR3 is made up of 13 amino acids. CDR3 loop: CAWTRGLHQPQHF. The CDR3 nucleotides read TGTGCCTGGACACGGGGGTTACATCAGCCCCAGCATTTT.

The V call is TRBV6-5, the J call TRBJ1-2; 7 bases are a match to TRBD1. Trimming cost V 2 bases and J 2 bases; bases outside gene matches: 5. The CDR3 contains 15 residues. Germline assignment: CDR1 MNHEY and CDR2 SVGAGI. The CDR3 sequence: CASSYAQQGNYGYTF. CDR3 DNA sequence: TGTGCCAGCAGTTACGCCCAACAGGGGAACTATGGCTACACCTTC.

This rearrangement joins TRBV7-9 to TRBJ1-2, with D tentatively TRBD1 (6 bases). Germline V gene sequence: CDR1 SEHNR, CDR2 FQNEAQ (reference sequence). CDR3 length equals 16 residues. With 8 bases removed from V and 1 base from J, the gap between germline ends came to 20 bases. The CDR3 DNA follows: TGTGCCAGCGTCAACATCCCAGGGGAGTTTAACTATGGCTACACCTTC. Translated, it gives CASVNIPGEFNYGYTF.

This rearrangement joins TRBV18 to TRBJ2-1; 9 bases fit TRBD2. The CDR3 loop spans 15 amino acids. With 3 bases clipped from V and 4 bases from J, the junction kept 4 bases outside the gene matches. Per germline, CDR1 KGHSH and CDR2 LQKENI. The CDR3 DNA reads TGTGCCAGCTCACCCGTAGCGGGAGATTACAATGAGCAGTTCTTC. Protein product: CASSPVAGDYNEQFF.

This chain joins TRBV12-1 and TRBJ2-1; TRBD1, as called in the table, went unchecked against the DNA. TRBV12-1 is given as a pseudogene. The CDR3 is 17 amino acids. Here the CDR3 DNA reads TGTGCCAGCAGCTTGCCTACCGGGACAGGAATCGTCAATGAGCAGTTCTTC. Translation: CASSLPTGTGIVNEQFF.

V is TRBV7-9 and J is TRBJ1-2; TRBD1 aligns across 7 bases. The CDR3 has 17 residues. Germline CDR1 SEHNR, CDR2 FQNEAQ (reference sequence). The ends lost 5 bases at V and 2 bases at J; junction bases unmatched: 14. CDR3 amino acids: CASSQGQRASSNYGYTF. The DNA for the CDR3 is TGTGCCAGCAGCCAGGGACAGCGGGCCTCCTCCAACTATGGCTACACCTTC.

The DNA of the CDR3 is TGTGCCAGCAGCGAGCGGGGACAGGGACAAGCTTTCTTT. Its translation: CASSERGQGQAFF. The V call is TRBV9, the J call TRBJ1-1, with 9 bases fitting TRBD1. CDR1 is SGDLS, CDR2 YYNGEE, per germline. V trimming: 3 bases; J trimming: 9 bases; junction bases outside the gene matches: 6. CDR3 length: 13 amino acids.

This clone appeared a few times. The J gene is TRBJ2-5, the V gene TRBV13, with 11 bases that match TRBD2. The J call may be mistaken, given a closer DNA end match to TRBJ2-7. Looked up from germline, CDR1 is PRHDT and CDR2 is FYEKMQ (reference sequence). CDR3 length: 15 residues. CDR3 sequence (DNA): TGTGCCAGCAGCCCCCCCACTAGCGGGGGATACGAGCAGTACTTC. This translates into CASSPPTSGGYEQYF.

This clone was seen only once. The rearrangement links TRBV11-3 to TRBJ2-1; TRBD2 might be the D (7 bases). V lost 1 base to trimming and J lost 5 bases, with 18 bases between them. Germline V gene sequence: CDR1 SGHNT, CDR2 YENEEA. The CDR3 length is 17 residues. The chain's CDR3 is CASSLVVGGALNNEQFF. The CDR3 bases are TGTGCCAGCAGCTTAGTGGTGGGGGGGGCTCTTAACAATGAGCAGTTCTTC.

This chain connects TRBV13 to TRBJ2-1; D gene ambiguous. V was trimmed by 5 bases and J by 0 bases, leaving 11 bases between them. The CDR3 is 15 residues long. Germline assignment: CDR1 PRHDT and CDR2 FYEKMQ (reference sequence). CDR3 sequence reads: CASSPAISSYNEQFF. CDR3 DNA sequence: TGTGCCAGCAGCCCCGCCATTAGCTCCTACAATGAGCAGTTCTTC. The variable domain in full, with the rest retrieved from reference TRBV13 and TRBJ2-1, is AAGVIQSPRHLIKEKRETATLKCYPIPRHDTVYWYQQGPGQDPQFLISFYEKMQSDKGSIPDRFSAQQFSDYHSELNMSSLELGDSALYFCASSPAISSYNEQFFGPGTRLTVL.

CDR3 amino acids: CASSFVTGGPWDGYTF. CDR3 DNA sequence: TGTGCCAGCAGTTTCGTGACAGGGGGCCCTTGGGATGGCTACACCTTC. The chain couples TRBV28 to TRBJ1-2; 10 bases fit TRBD1. The CDR3 runs to 16 residues. CDR1 is MDHEN and CDR2 is SYDVKM in the germline V gene. V lost 3 bases and J lost 6; bases outside the gene matches: 10.

The V call is TRBV7-2, the J call TRBJ2-7; possibly TRBD1 for D (5 bases). The ends were cut back, 5 bases at V and 3 bases at J, with 8 bases in the middle. The germline CDR1 and CDR2 sequences are SGHTA and FQGNSA. The CDR3 is 12 residues long. CDR3 in amino acids: CASSLQVYEQYF. The CDR3 DNA reads as TGTGCCAGCAGCCTACAGGTCTACGAGCAGTACTTC.

This chain uses TRBV5-1 with TRBJ2-7; D is uncertain. The length of the CDR3 is 15 residues. CDR1 and CDR2 (germline): SGHRS, YFSETQ. V was shortened by 0 bases and J by 0 bases, with 10 bases between the two germline ends. CDR3 region: CASSLDVSSSYEQYF. CDR3 nucleotides: TGCGCCAGCAGCTTGGACGTCTCGAGCTCCTACGAGCAGTACTTC.

This clone turned up a few times. Its ends do not fully match the called genes, so a read error is possible. The chain uses TRBV6-1 and TRBJ1-2; maybe TRBD1 (5 bases). CDR1 and CDR2 (germline): MNHNS, SASEGT. This CDR3 comprises 14 residues. The CDR3 region is CASSEVTGLGGYTF. The CDR3 region has the DNA TGTGCCAGCAGCGAAGTTACAGGCCTGGGTGGCTACACCTTC.

The chain's CDR3 is CASSYSSGSSYEQYF. In DNA, the CDR3 is TGTGCCAGCAGTTACTCTTCGGGTAGCTCCTACGAGCAGTACTTC. The rearrangement links TRBV6-5 to TRBJ2-7, with D uncertain. This CDR3 has 15 residues. Per the germline V gene, CDR1 is MNHEY and CDR2 is SVGAGI. The V end lost 0 bases, the J end lost 0 bases, and 9 bases lay between the germline ends.

The chain employs TRBV28 and TRBJ2-7; 8 bases are shared with TRBD1. V gave up 6 bases and J gave up 0 bases; unmatched junction bases: 10. CDR3 size: 16 residues. The germline CDR1 and CDR2 sequences are MDHEN and SYDVKM. The CDR3 DNA reads as TGTGCCAGCAGAGTCACAGGGGGGAGAAGCTCCTACGAGCAGTACTTC. Translated: CASRVTGGRSSYEQYF.

The DNA for the CDR3 is TGTGCCAGCAGCCTGAACACCGGGGAGCTGTTTTTT. Protein sequence: CASSLNTGELFF. This chain connects TRBV7-9 to TRBJ2-2; no clear D gene. The V gene's germline CDR1 is SEHNR and CDR2 FQNEAQ (reference sequence). The length of the CDR3 is 12 residues. Trimming left V 5 bases short and J 1 base short, with 2 bases between.

The V and J genes are TRBV5-6 and TRBJ1-4; 7 nucleotides line up with TRBD1. CDR3 length: 16 residues. J lost 5 bases, V lost 4 bases, and 11 bases had no gene match. Germline V gives CDR1 SGHDT, CDR2 YYEEEE. The CDR3 is CASSQLRTGTNEKLFF. For the CDR3, the DNA is TGTGCCAGCAGCCAACTTCGGACAGGTACCAATGAAAAACTGTTTTTT.

This clone was seen more than once but under ten times. This chain uses TRBV4-1 with TRBJ1-2, with no clear D. Trimming cost V 2 bases and J 4 bases, with 8 bases left between them. Germline assignment: CDR1 MGHRA and CDR2 YSYEKL. This CDR3 comprises 13 residues. DNA of the CDR3: TGCGCCAGCAGCCAACCCGGAGTCTATGGCTACACCTTC. Its protein product is CASSQPGVYGYTF.

This chain uses TRBV6-1 with TRBJ2-7; unclear D gene. The CDR3 runs 12 residues. Germline V gene lookup returns CDR1 MNHNS and CDR2 SASEGT. V lost 8 bases, J lost 2 bases, and 10 bases lay in between. This CDR3 reads CASQRHTYEQYF. The CDR3 DNA is TGTGCCAGCCAGCGTCATACCTACGAGCAGTACTTC.

The count of this clone is one. The V gene is TRBV6-5, the J gene TRBJ1-2; TRBD1 aligns across 7 bases. The CDR3 is made up of 13 amino acids. Germline CDR1 MNHEY, CDR2 SVGAGI. Trimming at V came to 1 base and at J to 6 bases, leaving 2 bases not matched to a gene. CDR3 DNA sequence: TGTGCCAGCAGTTACTACAGGGGAAATGGCTACACCTTC. Translated: CASSYYRGNGYTF.

The chain combines TRBV5-1 with TRBJ2-3; 10 bases fit TRBD2. J was trimmed by 2 bases and V by 7 bases; bases with no gene match: 10. Germline V gene lookup returns CDR1 SGHRS and CDR2 YFSETQ. The CDR3 contains 16 residues. The CDR3, as DNA: TGCGCCAGCGCAATAAATAGCGGGGGGACCACAGATACGCAGTATTTT. It codes for CASAINSGGTTDTQYF.

The gene calls are TRBV5-1 and TRBJ1-4; no clear D gene. This CDR3 has 15 residues. Per the germline V gene, CDR1 is SGHRS and CDR2 is YFSETQ. V lost 5 bases, J lost 5 bases, and 16 bases lay in between. The CDR3 DNA reads TGCGCCAGCAGATCCCCGGGGAGGCCCAATGAAAAACTGTTTTTT. It encodes CASRSPGRPNEKLFF.

The chain recombines TRBV5-1 with TRBJ2-5, with 9 bases matching TRBD2. After removal of 5 bases from V and 2 bases from J, the junction contained 7 bases not matched to a gene. CDR1 is SGHRS, CDR2 YFSETQ, per germline. The length of the CDR3 is 15 residues. The CDR3 DNA reads TGCGCCAGCAGGGAGATAGCGGGGGCACAAGAGACCCAGTACTTC. Its protein product is CASREIAGAQETQYF.

By its share, this clone is medium-sized. V is TRBV6-5 and J is TRBJ1-1; TRBD1 is a possible D gene (5 bases). Trimming cost V 0 bases and J 10 bases, with 12 bases left between them. Germline V gives CDR1 MNHEY, CDR2 SVGAGI. The CDR3 length is 13 residues. Here the CDR3 DNA reads TGTGCCAGCAGTTACTCGCAGGGCAATTCAGCTTTCTTT. It codes for CASSYSQGNSAFF.